Listed here are 21 T cell receptor beta chains from one sample, sequenced in a study of vaccination and CD4 T cells after COVID-19. Treatment given: 10-day PBMC culture with coronavirus spike peptide pools or control peptides (ViraFEST assay). The Oncomine TCR Beta short-read assay sequenced DNA from cultured CD4+ T cells. TCRdb re-called the PCR reads through MiXCR, storing one row per CDR3 protein. In the table there are roughly 20,000 distinct CDR3 sequences, 43% of which are singletons. The antigens these receptors bind are not known. Here the sequenced sample was CD4+ T cells from blood, cultured in vitro, taken after SARS-CoV-2 vaccination. These receptors all stem from a human donor who had recovered from COVID-19.

In its sample, this clonotype was seen a few times. The chain combines TRBV24-1 with TRBJ1-5, with unresolved D. The CDR3 totals 16 residues. Germline V gives CDR1 KGHDR, CDR2 SFDVKD. Trimming removed 4 bases from V and 1 base from J, with 13 bases in between. CDR3 in amino acids: CATSERRVGSNQPQHF. Written as DNA, the CDR3 is TGTGCCACCAGTGAGCGACGAGTAGGGAGCAATCAGCCCCAGCATTTT.

The chain joins TRBV10-3 to TRBJ1-5, with unresolved D. Deletions cut 11 bases from V and 1 base from J, with 21 bases between. The germline CDR1 and CDR2 sequences are ENHRY and SYGVKD. The CDR3 length is 16 residues. The CDR3 DNA is TGTGCCTCCCAAGACATTCGAAAAGGGAGCAATCAGCCCCAGCATTTT. It is translated as CASQDIRKGSNQPQHF.

This rearrangement joins TRBV6-1 to TRBJ1-2, with 7 bases lining up with TRBD1. The CDR3 runs 13 residues. CDR1 and CDR2 from the germline V gene are MNHNS and SASEGT. V shed 8 bases and J 7 bases; nucleotides not matched to a gene: 10. The CDR3 here is CASGNRGLGGYTF. For the CDR3, the DNA is TGTGCCAGCGGGAACAGGGGCCTCGGTGGCTACACCTTC.

The V call is TRBV27, the J call TRBJ2-3, with 11 bases matching TRBD1. Per germline, CDR1 MNHEY and CDR2 SMNVEV (reference sequence). The CDR3 runs 16 residues. The V segment lost 6 bases and the J segment 7 bases; nucleotides outside the gene matches: 12. For the CDR3, the DNA is TGTGCCAGCAGGAGAGGACAGGGGGCGGTTGGCCATACGCAGTATTTT. Its protein product is CASRRGQGAVGHTQYF.

V gene TRBV7-2 combines with J gene TRBJ2-1, with TRBD2 matching 7 bases. This CDR3 has 17 residues. Trimming at V came to 4 bases and at J to 8 bases, leaving 17 bases not matched to a gene. CDR1 and CDR2 (germline): SGHTA, FQGNSA. The DNA for the CDR3 is TGTGCCAGCAGCTCGCCAGCGGGAAGGTCGGTCATCGATGAGCAGTTCTTC. Its translation is CASSSPAGRSVIDEQFF.

To note about this clonotype: The junction and the germline gene differ at one end; a read error may be behind it. V and J are TRBV24-1 and TRBJ1-2; 9 nucleotides align to TRBD1. The CDR3 extends over 14 amino acids. Germline V lookup: CDR1 KGHDR, CDR2 SFDVKD. CDR3: CATSAPGQGPSYSF. CDR3 nucleotide sequence: TGTGCCACCAGTGCTCCGGGACAGGGACCTTCATACTCCTTC.

This clonotype occurred a few times. This chain links TRBV27 with TRBJ1-2; 9 positions agree with TRBD1. V was pared by 2 bases and J by 8 bases, with 21 bases of the junction left unmatched. Germline assignment: CDR1 MNHEY and CDR2 SMNVEV (reference sequence). The CDR3 covers 19 residues. The CDR3 loop is CASSLIGYGGTGSQEGYTF. The CDR3 nucleotides are TGTGCCAGCAGTTTAATCGGTTATGGGGGGACAGGGTCTCAGGAAGGCTACACCTTC.

V is TRBV5-4 and J is TRBJ2-7; D is undetermined. This CDR3 region has 12 residues. The germline gives CDR1 SGHNT, CDR2 YYREEE (reference sequence). V lost 0 bases and J lost 7, with 8 bases in between. The CDR3 reads CASSLGLGEQYF. The CDR3 nucleotides are TGTGCCAGCAGCTTGGGGCTGGGGGAGCAGTACTTC. The full variable domain, completed using reference TRBV5-4 and TRBJ2-7, is ETGVTQSPTHLIKTRGQQVTLRCSSQSGHNTVSWYQQALGQGPQFIFQYYREEENGRGNFPPRFSGLQFPNYSSELNVNALELDDSALYLCASSLGLGEQYFGPGTRLTVT.

This clonotype has only a few counts. V gene TRBV20-1 combines with J gene TRBJ1-2, with TRBD1 matching over 8 bases. The CDR3 has 12 residues. Trimming removed 5 bases from V and 7 bases from J; junction bases left unmatched: 6. The V gene's germline CDR1 is DFQATT and CDR2 SNEGSKA (reference sequence). CDR3 in amino acids: CSADRGSSGYTF. The CDR3 coding sequence is TGCAGTGCTGACAGGGGTTCCTCTGGCTACACCTTC.

The chain uses TRBV7-9 and TRBJ1-1; maybe TRBD1 (5 bases). Between the trimmed V and J ends, which lost 5 bases and 4 bases, there was a span of 11 bases. Germline V gene lookup returns CDR1 SEHNR and CDR2 FQNEAQ (reference sequence). There are 13 residues in the CDR3. The CDR3 DNA reads as TGTGCCAGCAGCCGGCAGGGTTCCACTGAAGCTTTCTTT. Translated: CASSRQGSTEAFF.

CDR3 in DNA: TGTGCCAGCAGCTTCCTGACAGGGAATGGCTACACCTTC. Amino acids: CASSFLTGNGYTF. The chain couples TRBV11-1 to TRBJ1-2, with 7 nucleotides matching TRBD1. Per germline, CDR1 SGHAT and CDR2 FQDESV (reference sequence). This CDR3 is 13 amino acids long. V gave up 3 bases and J gave up 6 bases; unmatched junction bases: 4.

The chain joins TRBV7-3 to TRBJ2-2, with TRBD2 as a possible D gene (5 bases). Germline CDR1 SGHTA, CDR2 FQGTGA. Trimming shortened V by 6 bases and J by 7 bases, and 9 bases separated the two germline ends. The CDR3 loop spans 12 amino acids. CDR3 nucleotide sequence: TGTGCCAGCAGTCGTGGAGGCGGGGAGCTGTTTTTT. As protein: CASSRGGGELFF. The variable domain in full, completed from reference TRBV7-3 and TRBJ2-2, reads GAGVSQTPSNKVTEKGKYVELRCDPISGHTALYWYRQSLGQGPEFLIYFQGTGAADDSGLPNDRFFAVRPEGSVSTLKIQRTERGDSAVYLCASSRGGGELFFGEGSRLTVL.

This chain uses TRBV20-1 with TRBJ2-7; D possibly uses TRBD1 or TRBD2 (6 bases each). The germline gives CDR1 DFQATT, CDR2 SNEGSKA (reference sequence). This CDR3 region has 14 residues. The V end was cut by 5 bases, the J end by 5 bases, with 19 bases between. The CDR3 nucleotides read TGCAGTGCTGAGAGATTGGGGGGCCTGAACGAGCAGTACTTC. This translates into CSAERLGGLNEQYF.

The rearrangement joins TRBV5-3 to TRBJ2-1; D unclear. TRBV5-3 qualifies as an ORF whose function is uncertain. This CDR3 region has 16 residues. The V end lost 8 bases, the J end lost 0 bases, and 18 bases lay between the germline ends. The CDR3 DNA is TGTGCCAGCAGCCGGCCTGTCATGAGCTCCTACAATGAGCAGTTCTTC. This sequence encodes CASSRPVMSSYNEQFF.

V and J are TRBV20-1 and TRBJ1-2; D perhaps matches TRBD1 (5 bases). CDR1 is DFQATT and CDR2 is SNEGSKA in the germline V gene (reference sequence). This CDR3 is 15 amino acids long. Trimming cost V 3 bases and J 2 bases, with 16 bases left between them. The CDR3 region has the DNA TGCAGTGCTAGCGACGCAAGCTGGGGGAACTATGGCTACACCTTC. Translating it yields CSASDASWGNYGYTF.

This chain links TRBV20-1 with TRBJ2-7; TRBD2 agrees at 7 bases. The J segment lost 4 bases and the V segment lost 0 bases, leaving 6 bases of the junction unmatched. Germline V gives CDR1 DFQATT, CDR2 SNEGSKA (reference sequence). The CDR3 sequence is 14 residues long. The CDR3 here is CSARESGKRYEQYF. CDR3 in DNA: TGCAGTGCTAGAGAGAGCGGGAAACGATACGAGCAGTACTTC.

This clonotype appeared a few times. The CDR3 coding sequence is TGCAGTGCTACCCTAGCGGGGGGGCCTGAGACCCAGTACTTC. It specifies CSATLAGGPETQYF. This chain uses TRBV20-1 with TRBJ2-5; 12 bases fit TRBD2. Germline CDR1 reads DFQATT; CDR2 reads SNEGSKA (reference sequence). CDR3 size: 14 residues. V trimming: 4 bases; J trimming: 5 bases; junction bases outside the gene matches: 5.

The V gene is TRBV28, the J gene TRBJ2-6; the match to TRBD1 covers 8 bases. V trimming: 3 bases; J trimming: 1 base; junction bases outside the gene matches: 8. CDR3 length: 18 residues. Germline V gene sequence: CDR1 MDHEN, CDR2 SYDVKM. The CDR3 loop is CASSLISGGGSGANVLTF. For the CDR3, the DNA is TGTGCCAGCAGTTTGATTTCAGGGGGCGGTTCTGGGGCCAACGTCCTGACTTTC.

This clonotype turned up a few times. The chain carries TRBV27 and TRBJ2-1; TRBD2 matches 7 bases. The V gene's germline CDR1 is MNHEY and CDR2 SMNVEV (reference sequence). The V gene end was trimmed by 2 bases and the J gene end by 4 bases; junction bases not matched to a gene: 2. The CDR3 covers 14 residues. The CDR3 is CASSLLAVYNEQFF. CDR3 coding DNA: TGTGCCAGCAGTTTACTAGCGGTTTACAATGAGCAGTTCTTC.

The chain combines TRBV2 with TRBJ1-5; the D is unclear. CDR3 length: 14 residues. Per germline, CDR1 SNHLY and CDR2 FYNNEI. The V gene lost 7 bases and the J gene lost 5 bases, with 15 bases spanning the gap. In nucleotides, the CDR3 is TGTGCCAGCACCCAAGCGTTCGGGGATCAGCCCCAGCATTTT. Protein product: CASTQAFGDQPQHF.

The V and J genes are TRBV7-8 and TRBJ2-7; 9 bases match TRBD1. V dropped 6 bases and J dropped 4; count of bases not matched to a gene: 4. The CDR3 contains 13 residues. In germline, CDR1 is SGHVS, CDR2 FQNEAQ. The CDR3 DNA follows: TGTGCCAGCAGTTGGGACAGGGTTTACGAGCAGTACTTC. Encoded protein: CASSWDRVYEQYF.